These T cell receptor beta chains were read from a single sample in a study of blood T cells in healthy people across ages. TCRdb re-called the 5' RACE reads through MiXCR, storing one row per CDR3 protein. The sample holds fewer than 800,000 distinct CDR3 sequences, approximately 50% seen once. Specimen: blood. Source of these receptors: a woman in her sixties or seventies in good health. Both conserved end residues are part of each CDR3. D genes are given only for firm matches. Where a row states a size, it is once, few, many or the class of an expanded clone; other rows omit it.

v_gene,len,d_gene,abundance,j_gene,CDR3nt,CDR3aa
TRBV7-2,15,.,once,TRBJ2-5,TGTGCCAGCAGCCGACAGCAGGGGACCCAAGAGACCCAGTACTTC,CASSRQQGTQETQYF
TRBV20-1,16,TRBD2,.,TRBJ2-5,TGCAGTGCCACGCCTAGACTAGCGGAGGGCGAGGAGACCCAGTACTTC,CSATPRLAEGEETQYF
TRBV10-3,14,.,few,TRBJ2-1,TGTGCCATCAGTGAGGCTAGCTCCTACAATGAGCAGTTCTTC,CAISEASSYNEQFF
TRBV7-8,13,.,.,TRBJ2-5,TGTGCCAGCAGCAACGGGTACAAAGAGACCCAGTACTTC,CASSNGYKETQYF
TRBV9,16,TRBD2,.,TRBJ2-4,TGTGCCAGCAGCGTAGACGGACTAGCCATATTAAACATTCAGTACTTC,CASSVDGLAILNIQYF
TRBV5-1,14,.,.,TRBJ2-5,TGCGCCAGCAGCGCCGGGACCTTAGAAGAGACCCAGTACTTC,CASSAGTLEETQYF
TRBV6-2/TRBV6-3,18,.,.,TRBJ2-7,TGTGCCAGCAGAAGCGCCGGGACCAACGCCCCTTCTTACTACGAGCAGTACTTC,CASRSAGTNAPSYYEQYF
TRBV20-1,13,.,few,TRBJ2-2,TGCAGTGCTAGAACGGGGAACACCGGGGAGCTGTTTTTT,CSARTGNTGELFF
TRBV7-2,16,.,.,TRBJ1-5,TGTGCCAGCAGCCCCTTGGGGGGGGGGAAGAATCAGCCCCAGCATTTT,CASSPLGGGKNQPQHF
TRBV20-1,14,.,.,TRBJ2-2,TGCAGTGCTAGAGCTGGTGGGAACACCGGGGAGCTGTTTTTT,CSARAGGNTGELFF
TRBV20-1,14,.,.,TRBJ2-5,TGCAGTGCTAGACCCGGACATAGTCAAGAGACCCCGTACTTC,CSARPGHSQETPYF
TRBV20-1,15,TRBD2,.,TRBJ2-1,TGCAGTGCTAGAGATGAGGCTAGCGGGAGTAGTGAGCAGTTCTTC,CSARDEASGSSEQFF
TRBV20-1,13,TRBD2,.,TRBJ2-5,TGCAGTCCCGGACTAGCGGGAGCAGAGACCCAGTACTTC,CSPGLAGAETQYF
TRBV12-3/TRBV12-4,14,TRBD1,.,TRBJ2-5,TGTGCCAGCAGTTTAGCCGACAGGGGAGAGACCCAGTACTTC,CASSLADRGETQYF
TRBV20-1,14,.,.,TRBJ2-1,TGCAGTGCTAGAGAGAGAGGGACCCAAGAGACCCAGTTCTTC,CSARERGTQETQFF
TRBV7-2,17,TRBD1,few,TRBJ1-2,TGTGCCAGCAGCTTCGGGACAGGGGGGCCAGTAAGCTATGGCTACACCTTC,CASSFGTGGPVSYGYTF
TRBV18,14,.,few,TRBJ2-2,TGTGCCAGCTCTCCGACAGGGAACACCGGGGAGCTGTTTTTT,CASSPTGNTGELFF
TRBV5-1,15,.,few,TRBJ2-3,TGCGCCAGCAGCGCGGACAGTACTAGCACAGATACGCAGTATTTT,CASSADSTSTDTQYF
TRBV20-1,14,TRBD2,.,TRBJ2-1,TGCAGCGTAGGGGCGGGAGAAGCCTACAATGAGCAGTTCTTC,CSVGAGEAYNEQFF
TRBV28,14,.,.,TRBJ2-7,TGTGCCAGCAGCTACACACGCCCCCCCTACGAGCAGTACTTC,CASSYTRPPYEQYF
TRBV5-5,13,.,.,TRBJ2-5,TGTGCCAGCAGCGTGCTGGCCCAAGAGACCCAGTACTTC,CASSVLAQETQYF
TRBV5-1,11,.,.,TRBJ2-2,TGCGCCAGCAGCGTCTCCGGGGAGCTGTTTTTT,CASSVSGELFF
TRBV3-1,13,.,once,TRBJ2-2,TGTGCCAGCAGGGACTATTCCACCGGGGAGCTGTTTTTT,CASRDYSTGELFF
TRBV7-6,13,.,.,TRBJ2-7,TGTGCCGGCAGCTTAGAGTCCCCCTACGAGCAGTACTTC,CAGSLESPYEQYF
TRBV4-3,16,.,once,TRBJ1-1,TGCGCCAGCAGCCAAGCCCTCCAGGGGTTTAAGACTGAAGCTTTCTTT,CASSQALQGFKTEAFF